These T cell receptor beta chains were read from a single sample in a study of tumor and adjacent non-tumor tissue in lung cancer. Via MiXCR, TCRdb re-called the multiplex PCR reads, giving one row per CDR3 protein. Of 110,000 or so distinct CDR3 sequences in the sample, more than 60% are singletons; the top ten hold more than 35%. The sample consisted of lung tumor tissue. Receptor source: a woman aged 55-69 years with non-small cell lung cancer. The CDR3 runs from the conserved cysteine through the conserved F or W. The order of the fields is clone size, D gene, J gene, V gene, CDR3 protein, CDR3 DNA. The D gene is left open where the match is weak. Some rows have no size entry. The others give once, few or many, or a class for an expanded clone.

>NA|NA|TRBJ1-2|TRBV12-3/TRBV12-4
CASSRTVEGSYGYTF
TGTGCCAGCAGTCGCACCGTAGAGGGCAGCTATGGCTACACCTTC
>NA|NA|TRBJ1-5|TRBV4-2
CASSQEEGRGYQPQLF
TGTGCCAGCAGCCAAGAGGAGGGAAGGGGGTATCAGCCCCAGCTTTTT
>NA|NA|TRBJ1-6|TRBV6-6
CTSSFDEESSYNSPLNF
TGTACCAGTAGTTTTGATGAAGAGAGCTCCTATAATTCACCCCTCAACTTT
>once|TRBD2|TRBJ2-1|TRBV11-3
CASSRQGLAGGRSYNGQFF
TGTGCCAGCAGCCGCCAGGGACTAGCGGGGGGAAGGTCCTACAATGGCCAGTTCTTT
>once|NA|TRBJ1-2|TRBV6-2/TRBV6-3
CASSRGSTNYGYTF
TGTGCCAGCTCTAGAGGCAGCACTAACTATGGCTACACCTTC
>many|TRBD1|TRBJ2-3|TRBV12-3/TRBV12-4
CASRSGTGARTDTQYF
TGTGCCAGCAGGTCCGGGACAGGGGCACGCACAGATACGCAGTATTTT
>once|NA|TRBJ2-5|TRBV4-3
CASIQEWRDQETQYF
TGCGCCAGCATCCAAGAATGGCGAGACCAAGAGACCCAGTACTTC
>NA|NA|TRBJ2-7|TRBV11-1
CASGLWGTKTYEQYF
TGTGCCAGTGGTTTATGGGGCACAAAAACCTACGAGCAGTACTTC
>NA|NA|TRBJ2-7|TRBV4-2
CASSQASRDYEQYF
TGCGCCAGCAGCCAAGCTAGCAGGGACTACGAGCAGTACTTC
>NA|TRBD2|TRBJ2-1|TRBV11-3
CDSSPELTSGSHSEQFF
TGTGACAGCAGCCCAGAGTTGACTAGCGGGAGCCACAGTGAGCAGTTCTTC
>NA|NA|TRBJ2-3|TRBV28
CASSPVESGLDMQYF
TGTGCCAGCAGTCCTGTGGAGTCGGGCCTAGATATGCAGTATTTT
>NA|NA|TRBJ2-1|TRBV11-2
CASSIELGNEQIF
TGTGCCAGCAGCATAGAGTTGGGAAATGAGCAGATCTTC
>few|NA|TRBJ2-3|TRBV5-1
CASSLEDTQYF
TGCGCCAGCAGCTTGGAAGATACGCAGTATTTT
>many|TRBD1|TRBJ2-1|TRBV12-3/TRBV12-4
CASSPGRQGKADEQFF
TGTGCCAGCTCTCCCGGGAGACAGGGGAAAGCAGATGAGCAGTTCTTC
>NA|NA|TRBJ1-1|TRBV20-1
CSVFIPVFF
TGCAGTGTTTTCATACCGGTTTTCTTT
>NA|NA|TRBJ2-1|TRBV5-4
CASSTGWGTAGYNGQFF
TGTGCCAGCAGCACCGGGTGGGGGACGGCTGGGTACAATGGGCAGTTCTTC
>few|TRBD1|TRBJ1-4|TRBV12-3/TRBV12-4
CASSDRGPPGDYEKLFF
TGTGCCAGTTCGGACAGGGGGCCCCCAGGGGATTATGAAAAACTGTTTTTT
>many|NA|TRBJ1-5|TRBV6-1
CASRRRLGDNQPQHF
TGTGCCAGCAGGCGCCGCTTAGGGGACAATCAGCCCCAGCATTTT
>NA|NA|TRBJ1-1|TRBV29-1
CSVGPDGIGFEAYF
TGCAGCGTTGGTCCCGATGGGATAGGGTTTGAGGCTTACTTT
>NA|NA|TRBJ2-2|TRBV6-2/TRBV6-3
CDSRGDRDGSGELFF
TGTGACAGCAGGGGGGACAGAGACGGTTCCGGGGAGCTGTTTTTT
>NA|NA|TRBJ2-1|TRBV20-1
CSVVCSVSYNEQFF
TGCAGTGTTGTATGTAGCGTCTCCTACAATGAGCAGTTCTTC
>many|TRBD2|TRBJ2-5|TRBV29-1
CSPGTMPGETQYF
TGCAGCCCCGGGACTATGCCGGGGGAGACCCAGTACTTC
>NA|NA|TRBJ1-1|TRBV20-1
CSARDPGSGRRNEAVF
TGCAGTGCTAGAGATCCCGGCAGCGGCAGGAGGAATGAAGCTGTCTTT
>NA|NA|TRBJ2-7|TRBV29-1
CSVELRQEASYEKYF
TGCAGCGTTGAACTCAGACAGGAGGCTTCCTACGAGAAGTACTTC
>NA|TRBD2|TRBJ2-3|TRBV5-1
CASARQGGQGTDTQYF
TGCGCCAGCGCGAGGCAGGGAGGGCAGGGAACAGATACGCAGTATTTT
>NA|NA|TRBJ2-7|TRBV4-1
CASSQDRSDEHYF
TGTGCAAGCAGCCAAGATAGGTCAGACGAGCATTACTTC
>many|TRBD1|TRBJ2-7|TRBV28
CASSLLGQGNYEQYF
TGTGCCAGCAGTCTACTCGGACAGGGCAACTACGAGCAGTACTTC
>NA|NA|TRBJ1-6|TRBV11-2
CASSLLSRPNSPLHF
TGTGCCAGCAGCTTACTATCCAGACCGAATTCACCCCTCCACTTT
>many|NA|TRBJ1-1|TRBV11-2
CASSLGVGYTEAFF
TGTGCCAGCAGCTTAGGAGTAGGGTACACTGAAGCTTTCTTT
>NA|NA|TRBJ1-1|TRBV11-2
CARSLDKSLNTEAFF
TGTGCCAGGAGCTTAGATAAGTCCCTGAACACTGAAGCTTTCTTT
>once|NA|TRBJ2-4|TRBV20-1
CSASDRGGGGMDIQYF
TGCAGTGCTAGTGATAGAGGAGGGGGAGGAATGGACATTCAGTACTTC
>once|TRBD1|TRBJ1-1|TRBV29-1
CSLAIPRGQGSEAFF
TGCAGCCTTGCGATACCCAGGGGGCAGGGATCTGAAGCTTTCTTT
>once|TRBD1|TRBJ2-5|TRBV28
CAGSPGQGFETQYF
TGTGCCGGTAGCCCGGGACAGGGTTTTGAGACCCAGTACTTC
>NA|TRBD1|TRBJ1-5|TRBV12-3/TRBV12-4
CACSRDRVSNQPQHF
TGTGCCTGCAGTCGGGACAGGGTGAGCAATCAGCCCCAGCACTTT